Described below is a single T cell receptor beta chain sequence and its context. The target antigen is unknown. CD4+CD25+CD127- Tregs, CD4+CD25- non-Tregs, CD4 and CD8 cells were sorted. An overnight rest at 37°C with 200 to 250 IU/ml IL-2 preceded regulatory T cell sorting from thawed PBMCs. Clones were read by immunoSEQ multiplex PCR, and TCRdb kept only the in-frame ones, dropping some. The sample consists of 15,000 to 20,000 clones, approximately 80% of them appearing once. This specimen comes from a study of Tregs in tolerant kidney transplant recipients. Overall study findings and caveats: Tregs expanded with activated donor B cells seemed most donor-specific. The small number of patients limits these findings pending further validation.

The V gene's germline CDR1 is KGHSH and CDR2 LQKENI. Trimming removed 5 bases at V and 4 bases at J, with 9 bases between. CDR3 size: 13 residues. The specimen sequenced was Tregs from blood. The gene calls are TRBV18 and TRBJ1-5; possible D gene TRBD1, 5 bases. The source of this sequence is a human donor in good health. The CDR3 bases are TGTGCCAGCTCATTCAGGGTTAATCAGCCCCAGCATTTT. Amino acid sequence: CASSFRVNQPQHF.